A selection of T cell receptor beta chains follows, all from one sample in a study of blood T cell repertoires in COVID-19. Here immunoSEQ multiplex PCR was the method, and the copy in TCRdb shows in-frame clones only, minus some. Of about 220,000 clones in the sample, around 82% are singletons; the top ten hold approximately 4%. Sequencing used peripheral blood. The receptors shown here come from an elderly woman with acute or convalescent COVID-19. CDR3s include the opening cysteine and the closing phenylalanine or tryptophan. Each record gives: D gene, V gene, clone size, J gene, CDR3 protein, CDR3 DNA. D genes are given only for firm matches. Clone size is stated in some rows and not others, as once, few, many or a class when expanded.

d_call: TRBD1
v_call: TRBV19
clone_size: -
j_call: TRBJ1-1
cdr3_aa: CASSPRQGRNTEAFF
cdr3_nt: TGTGCCAGTAGTCCGCGACAGGGGAGGAACACTGAAGCTTTCTTT

d_call: TRBD1
v_call: TRBV5-8
clone_size: -
j_call: TRBJ1-5
cdr3_aa: CASSLTDRGRLQPQHF
cdr3_nt: TGTGCCAGCAGCTTGACAGACAGGGGGCGTCTTCAGCCCCAGCATTTT

d_call: TRBD1
v_call: TRBV6-1
clone_size: -
j_call: TRBJ2-7
cdr3_aa: CASSEYGQVTYEQYF
cdr3_nt: TGTGCCAGCAGTGAATATGGACAGGTAACCTACGAGCAGTACTTC

d_call: -
v_call: TRBV9
clone_size: -
j_call: TRBJ2-5
cdr3_aa: CASSVGRREAQYF
cdr3_nt: TGTGCCAGCAGCGTAGGCCGTCGCGAGGCCCAGTACTTC

d_call: -
v_call: TRBV11-2
clone_size: -
j_call: TRBJ2-7
cdr3_aa: CASSLDLGGGRGEQYF
cdr3_nt: TGTGCCAGCAGCTTAGACCTTGGGGGGGGCAGGGGCGAGCAGTACTTC

d_call: -
v_call: TRBV5-5
clone_size: -
j_call: TRBJ2-7
cdr3_aa: CASSGTHRSSYEQYF
cdr3_nt: TGTGCCAGCAGTGGGACTCACAGGAGCTCCTACGAGCAGTACTTC

d_call: -
v_call: TRBV6-5
clone_size: -
j_call: TRBJ1-1
cdr3_aa: CASSSTGPEAFF
cdr3_nt: TGTGCCAGCAGTTCGACAGGTCCGGAAGCTTTCTTT

d_call: TRBD1
v_call: TRBV19
clone_size: -
j_call: TRBJ2-7
cdr3_aa: CASSTIFGTVDEQYF
cdr3_nt: TGTGCCAGTAGTACGATTTTTGGGACAGTTGACGAGCAGTACTTC

d_call: TRBD2
v_call: TRBV6-1
clone_size: -
j_call: TRBJ2-3
cdr3_aa: CASSDPSGATDTQYF
cdr3_nt: TGTGCCAGCAGTGACCCTAGCGGGGCCACAGATACGCAGTATTTT

d_call: -
v_call: TRBV9
clone_size: -
j_call: TRBJ2-2
cdr3_aa: CASSVDGGTGELFF
cdr3_nt: TGTGCCAGCAGCGTAGACGGGGGAACCGGGGAGCTGTTTTTT

d_call: -
v_call: TRBV7-7
clone_size: few
j_call: TRBJ2-1
cdr3_aa: CASSLADSSYNEQFF
cdr3_nt: TGTGCCAGCAGCTTAGCAGACAGCTCCTACAATGAGCAGTTCTTC

d_call: TRBD1
v_call: TRBV6-4
clone_size: -
j_call: TRBJ1-5
cdr3_aa: CASSEAGGNQPQHF
cdr3_nt: TGTGCCAGCAGTGAGGCAGGGGGAAATCAGCCCCAGCATTTT

d_call: TRBD2
v_call: TRBV12-3/TRBV12-4
clone_size: -
j_call: TRBJ2-1
cdr3_aa: CASSSGTSGEQFF
cdr3_nt: TGTGCCAGCAGCTCCGGGACTAGCGGGGAGCAGTTCTTC

d_call: -
v_call: TRBV9
clone_size: -
j_call: TRBJ2-2
cdr3_aa: CASSVVGGPGELFF
cdr3_nt: TGTGCCAGCAGCGTAGTCGGTGGTCCCGGGGAGCTGTTTTTT

d_call: -
v_call: TRBV2
clone_size: -
j_call: TRBJ1-2
cdr3_aa: CASSEMRGGTSGYTF
cdr3_nt: TGTGCCAGCAGTGAAATGAGAGGGGGAACGAGTGGCTACACCTTC

d_call: -
v_call: TRBV6-5
clone_size: -
j_call: TRBJ2-5
cdr3_aa: CASSTAGRGQETQYF
cdr3_nt: TGTGCCAGCAGTACAGCAGGGAGGGGGCAAGAGACCCAGTACTTC

d_call: TRBD1
v_call: TRBV7-8
clone_size: once
j_call: TRBJ2-7
cdr3_aa: CASSLADRGSYEQYF
cdr3_nt: TGTGCCAGCAGCTTAGCTGACAGGGGTTCCTACGAGCAGTACTTC

d_call: -
v_call: TRBV5-4
clone_size: -
j_call: TRBJ2-7
cdr3_aa: CASSLVQGDDEQYF
cdr3_nt: TGTGCCAGCAGCTTGGTACAGGGAGACGACGAGCAGTACTTC

d_call: -
v_call: TRBV5-1
clone_size: -
j_call: TRBJ1-2
cdr3_aa: CASSLDGSYGYTF
cdr3_nt: TGCGCCAGCAGCTTGGATGGGAGCTATGGCTACACCTTC

d_call: -
v_call: TRBV29-1
clone_size: -
j_call: TRBJ2-2
cdr3_aa: CSVAGTYYTGELFF
cdr3_nt: TGCAGCGTCGCTGGGACTTATTACACCGGGGAGCTGTTTTTT

d_call: TRBD2
v_call: TRBV3-1/TRBV3-2
clone_size: -
j_call: TRBJ2-1
cdr3_aa: CASSLAGGTYNEQFF
cdr3_nt: TGTGCCAGCAGCCTAGCGGGGGGGACCTACAATGAGCAGTTCTTC

d_call: -
v_call: TRBV28
clone_size: -
j_call: TRBJ1-1
cdr3_aa: CASSLIQTNTEAFF
cdr3_nt: TGTGCCAGCAGTTTAATACAGACGAACACTGAAGCTTTCTTT

d_call: TRBD1
v_call: TRBV5-6
clone_size: -
j_call: TRBJ2-3
cdr3_aa: CASSLEPGQGTTDTQYF
cdr3_nt: TGTGCCAGCAGCTTGGAGCCGGGACAGGGAACCACAGATACGCAGTATTTT

d_call: -
v_call: TRBV4-3
clone_size: -
j_call: TRBJ1-2
cdr3_aa: CASSQDGGLDGYTF
cdr3_nt: TGCGCCAGCAGCCAAGACGGGGGGCTGGATGGCTACACCTTC

d_call: -
v_call: TRBV15
clone_size: few
j_call: TRBJ2-6
cdr3_aa: CATSRDLSGANVLTF
cdr3_nt: TGTGCCACCAGCAGAGATCTCTCTGGGGCCAACGTCCTGACTTTC

d_call: -
v_call: TRBV12-3/TRBV12-4
clone_size: -
j_call: TRBJ2-3
cdr3_aa: CASRLDTDTQYF
cdr3_nt: TGTGCCAGCAGACTCGACACAGATACGCAGTATTTT

d_call: TRBD2
v_call: TRBV5-6
clone_size: -
j_call: TRBJ2-3
cdr3_aa: CASSLERGGVADTQYF
cdr3_nt: TGTGCCAGCAGCTTGGAGCGCGGGGGGGTTGCAGATACGCAGTATTTT

d_call: -
v_call: TRBV11-1
clone_size: few
j_call: TRBJ2-1
cdr3_aa: CASSLGAQLYNEQFF
cdr3_nt: TGTGCCAGCAGCTTGGGGGCTCAGCTGTACAATGAGCAGTTCTTC

d_call: TRBD2
v_call: TRBV13
clone_size: -
j_call: TRBJ2-1
cdr3_aa: CASSRQFPGLGSYNEQFF
cdr3_nt: TGTGCCAGCAGCCGCCAATTCCCGGGACTAGGGTCCTACAATGAGCAGTTCTTC

d_call: TRBD2
v_call: TRBV19
clone_size: -
j_call: TRBJ2-2
cdr3_aa: CASRLAGTGELFF
cdr3_nt: TGTGCCAGCAGACTAGCCGGCACCGGGGAGCTGTTTTTT

d_call: -
v_call: TRBV6-5
clone_size: -
j_call: TRBJ1-5
cdr3_aa: CASSRGPAEVPQHF
cdr3_nt: TGTGCCAGCAGCCGAGGACCCGCGGAGGTGCCCCAGCATTTT

d_call: TRBD2
v_call: TRBV2
clone_size: -
j_call: TRBJ2-2
cdr3_aa: CASRRTGTSVNTGELFF
cdr3_nt: TGTGCCAGCAGGAGGACCGGGACTAGCGTTAACACCGGGGAGCTGTTTTTT

d_call: -
v_call: TRBV5-6
clone_size: -
j_call: TRBJ2-7
cdr3_aa: CASSFRGLSTYEQYF
cdr3_nt: TGTGCCAGCAGCTTCAGGGGCCTATCGACCTACGAGCAGTACTTC

d_call: TRBD2
v_call: TRBV7-6
clone_size: -
j_call: TRBJ2-2
cdr3_aa: CASSLVQAGATGELFF
cdr3_nt: TGTGCCAGCAGCTTAGTGCAAGCGGGGGCCACCGGGGAGCTGTTTTTT